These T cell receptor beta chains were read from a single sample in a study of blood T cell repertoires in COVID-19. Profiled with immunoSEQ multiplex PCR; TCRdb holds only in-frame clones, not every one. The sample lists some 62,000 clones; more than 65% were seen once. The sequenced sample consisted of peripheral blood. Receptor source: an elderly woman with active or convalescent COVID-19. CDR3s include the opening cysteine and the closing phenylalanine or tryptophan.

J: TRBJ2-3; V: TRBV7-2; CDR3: CASQKGVNTDTQYF
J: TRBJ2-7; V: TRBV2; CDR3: CASSDQGDSYEQYF
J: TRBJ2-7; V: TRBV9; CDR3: CASSVETGAYEQYF
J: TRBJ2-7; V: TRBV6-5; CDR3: CASSSGQEGHEQYF
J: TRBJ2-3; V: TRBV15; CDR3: CATSRDFQGGGTDTQYF
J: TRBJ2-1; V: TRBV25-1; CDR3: CASSGRGRKFF
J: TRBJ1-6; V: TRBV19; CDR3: CASSEQGFGSPLHF
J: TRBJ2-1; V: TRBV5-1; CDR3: CASSSSTSGLNEQFF
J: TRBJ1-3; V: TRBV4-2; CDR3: CASSQVERTGAANTIYF
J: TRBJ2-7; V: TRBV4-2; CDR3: CASSQDPTSGGTPYEQYF
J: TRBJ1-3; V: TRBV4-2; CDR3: CASSQGYTGFGGTIYF
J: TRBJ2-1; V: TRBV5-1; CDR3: CASSSGTVGDEQFF
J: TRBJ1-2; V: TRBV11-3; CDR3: CASSYARAGAPYGYTF
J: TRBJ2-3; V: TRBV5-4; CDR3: CASSLKGEDTQYF
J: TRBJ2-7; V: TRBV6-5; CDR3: CASIQGAWGEQYF
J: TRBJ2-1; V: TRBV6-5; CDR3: CASSPGLAGGLEQFF
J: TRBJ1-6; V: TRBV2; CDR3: CASSQGWNSPLHF
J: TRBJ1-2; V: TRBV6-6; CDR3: CASSTLTRGIWGYTF
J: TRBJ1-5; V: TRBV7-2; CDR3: CASSFRGVEPQHF
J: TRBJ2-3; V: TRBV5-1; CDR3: CASSVQGALSTDTQYF
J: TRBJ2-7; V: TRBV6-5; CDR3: CASRETGAYEQYF
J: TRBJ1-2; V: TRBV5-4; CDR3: CASSPGQGYYGYTF
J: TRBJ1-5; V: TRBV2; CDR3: CASSGGGGRSNQPQHF
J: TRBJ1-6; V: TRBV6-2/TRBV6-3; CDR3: CASSYGTTAYNSPLHF
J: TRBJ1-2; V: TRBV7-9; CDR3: CASSFDGNYGYTF
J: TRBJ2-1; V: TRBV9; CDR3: CASSPHLSSYNEQFF
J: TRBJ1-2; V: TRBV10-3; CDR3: CAIRTDPNNYGYTF
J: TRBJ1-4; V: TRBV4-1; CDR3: CASRAGAARYNEKLFF
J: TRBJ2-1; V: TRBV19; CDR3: CASSVRDREQFF